These 14 T cell receptor beta chains came from one sample sequenced in a study of OX40 agonist ivuxolimab in advanced cancers. Produced via immunoSEQ multiplex PCR; TCRdb's table is partial and in-frame only. In the table there are about 42,000 clones, 80% to 90% of which are singletons. The sample consisted of CD4+ or CD8+ T cells sorted from blood, taken in a trial of the OX40 agonist ivuxolimab. Every receptor here comes from an adult with an advanced solid tumor such as melanoma, head and neck, liver or kidney cancer.

The rearrangement uses TRBV6-5 and TRBJ2-7; 7 positions match TRBD1. J gave up 6 bases and V 2 bases, and 4 bases lay outside the gene matches. Per germline, CDR1 MNHEY and CDR2 SVGAGI. The CDR3 contains 13 residues. CDR3 in DNA: TGTGCCAGCAGTTACCTTTACAGGGGCGAGCAGTACTTC. Residues: CASSYLYRGEQYF.

In its sample, this clone was seen once. The chain recombines TRBV28 with TRBJ2-5; 9 bases are a match to TRBD2. V shed 3 bases, J shed 3 bases, and the junction held 5 bases outside the gene matches. CDR3 length equals 15 residues. CDR1 MDHEN and CDR2 SYDVKM come from the germline V gene. CDR3 coding DNA: TGTGCCAGCAGTTTTGAGCGGGGGGAAGAAGAGACCCAGTACTTC. Residues: CASSFERGEEETQYF.

The chain employs TRBV18 and TRBJ1-5; D might be TRBD1 (6 bases). The germline CDR1 and CDR2 sequences are KGHSH and LQKENI. Trimming stripped 3 bases from V and 0 bases from J, with 12 bases between. The CDR3 is made up of 16 amino acids. In DNA, the CDR3 is TGTGCCAGCTCACCCCGGACAGAGAATAGCAATCAGCCCCAGCATTTT. Translation: CASSPRTENSNQPQHF.

The chain has TRBV11-2 and TRBJ1-1; the match to TRBD1 covers 7 bases. The CDR3 has 14 amino acids. V lost 6 bases and J lost 1; bases outside the gene matches: 5. Germline V gene lookup returns CDR1 SGHAT and CDR2 FQNNGV. The CDR3 DNA is TGTGCCAGCAGACTAGGACAGGCGAACACTGAAGCTTTCTTT. Protein product: CASRLGQANTEAFF.

Notes on this clone: The junction departs from the called germline gene at one end, perhaps through a read error. V and J are TRBV7-2 and TRBJ2-5; D not certain. CDR1 and CDR2 (germline): SGHTA, FQGNSA. The CDR3 is 12 residues long. The chain's CDR3 is CASSRYQETQYF. CDR3 DNA: TGTGCCAGCAGCCGCTACCAGGAGACCCAGTACTTC.

This sequence joins TRBV18 and TRBJ1-1, with 8 bases that match TRBD1. Germline V gene data show CDR1 as KGHSH and CDR2 as LQKENI. The CDR3 loop spans 15 amino acids. J was trimmed by 0 bases and V by 4 bases; bases with no gene match: 4. The CDR3, as DNA: TGTGCCAGCTCACTACAGACAGGGGTGAACACTGAAGCTTTCTTT. Its protein product is CASSLQTGVNTEAFF.

This chain connects TRBV6-5 to TRBJ2-4, with D possibly called TRBD1 or TRBD2 (5 bases each). The V gene lost 0 bases and the J gene lost 8 bases, with 5 bases spanning the gap. The CDR3 runs 12 residues. Germline CDR1 MNHEY, CDR2 SVGAGI. The CDR3 sequence is CASSYSGDIQYF. The CDR3 nucleotides are TGTGCCAGCAGTTACTCGGGGGACATTCAGTACTTC.

This clone was picked up a small number of times. The chain links TRBV4-1 to TRBJ2-1; tentatively, D is TRBD2 (6 bases). The ends were cut back, 3 bases at V and 7 bases at J, with 10 bases in the middle. Per the germline V gene, CDR1 is MGHRA and CDR2 is YSYEKL. There are 13 residues in the CDR3. The CDR3 is CASSQRDWNEQFF. The CDR3 DNA is TGCGCCAGCAGCCAGAGGGACTGGAATGAGCAGTTCTTC.

The chain recombines TRBV27 with TRBJ2-7; D gene ambiguous. The germline gives CDR1 MNHEY, CDR2 SMNVEV (reference sequence). The CDR3 covers 9 residues. CDR3: CAPHYEQYF. DNA for the CDR3: TGTGCTCCACACTACGAGCAGTACTTC.

This rearrangement joins TRBV29-1 to TRBJ1-1, with D possibly TRBD1 on 5 matching bases. This CDR3 is built from 16 residues. Trimming cost V 3 bases and J 0 bases, with 17 bases left between them. The germline V gene has CDR1 SQVTM and CDR2 ANQGSEA. The CDR3 region has the DNA TGCAGCGTTGACAATCTTAGGGGCCCTCTGAACACTGAAGCTTTCTTT. It yields the protein CSVDNLRGPLNTEAFF.

The chain is built from TRBV27 and TRBJ2-6, with D perhaps matching TRBD1 (5 bases). The CDR3 covers 14 residues. Trimming cost V 6 bases and J 2 bases, with 8 bases left between them. CDR1 and CDR2 (germline): MNHEY, SMNVEV (reference sequence). CDR3 sequence (DNA): TGTGCCAGCAGGAGACAGCCTGGGGCCAACGTCCTGACTTTC. Translating gives CASRRQPGANVLTF.

Written as DNA, the CDR3 is TGCGCCAGCAGCCCCGGGACTACCACCTACAATGAGCAGTTCTTC. It translates to CASSPGTTTYNEQFF. V usage is TRBV5-1 and J usage is TRBJ2-1; 7 bases map to TRBD2. Germline V gives CDR1 SGHRS, CDR2 YFSETQ. V lost 4 bases to trimming and J lost 2 bases; unmatched junction nucleotides: 6. The CDR3 runs to 15 residues.

This clone has just a few counts. This chain joins TRBV11-2 and TRBJ1-2; D is ambiguous. V lost 7 bases, J lost 0 bases, and 15 bases lay in between. Looked up from germline, CDR1 is SGHAT and CDR2 is FQNNGV. The CDR3 has 15 amino acids. CDR3 nucleotide sequence: TGTGCCAGCACCTCTTGGAAAGGATCTAACTATGGCTACACCTTC. It yields the protein CASTSWKGSNYGYTF.

The chain combines TRBV7-9 with TRBJ2-1, with D possibly being TRBD1 (6 bases). Trimming cost V 5 bases and J 0 bases, with 8 bases left between them. The CDR3 runs to 14 residues. CDR1 is SEHNR and CDR2 is FQNEAQ in the germline V gene (reference sequence). CDR3 sequence: CASSQGSSYNEQFF. The CDR3 DNA sequence: TGTGCCAGCAGCCAGGGGAGCTCCTACAATGAGCAGTTCTTC. The complete variable domain, with remaining parts taken from reference TRBV7-9 and TRBJ2-1, reads DTGVSQNPRHKITKRGQNVTFRCDPISEHNRLYWYRQTLGQGPEFLTYFQNEAQLEKSRLLSDRFSAERPKGSFSTLEIQRTEQGDSAMYLCASSQGSSYNEQFFGPGTRLTVL.